The clone carrying this T cell receptor (beta chain) was counted only a few times. As yet, its antigen is unknown. The treatment here: roughly 10-day PBMC culture with coronavirus spike peptide pools or control peptides (ViraFEST assay). V gave up 3 bases and J gave up 4 bases, with 13 bases separating them. Germline V gives CDR1 SGHTA, CDR2 FQGTGA. This CDR3 comprises 14 residues. The record originates from a study of vaccination and CD4 T cells after COVID-19. The Oncomine TCR Beta short-read assay generated sequence data from the DNA of cultured CD4+ T cells. TCRdb called the PCR reads again in MiXCR, with one record for every CDR3 protein. Among roughly 16,000 distinct CDR3 sequences listed, 26% were seen once.

The chain employs TRBV7-3 and TRBJ2-7; D might be TRBD2 (7 bases). The receptor was derived from a human donor with COVID-19. Sequenced: cultured CD4+ T cells from blood. The CDR3 here is CASSLGGLVYEQYF. In nucleotides, the CDR3 is TGTGCCAGCAGCTTGGGGGGGCTCGTTTACGAGCAGTACTTC.